This passage covers 11 T cell receptor beta chains from one sample sequenced in a study of CD8+ T cells in alopecia areata. Treatment reported: oral pan-JAK inhibitor, 5-10 mg twice daily. RNA was extracted and reverse transcribed into cDNA as the sequencing template. The data were produced by immunoSEQ multiplex PCR, yet TCRdb's version contains in-frame clones alone and is incomplete. This table has around 160,000 clones, less than 70% appearing once. This specimen consisted of CD4+ T cells sorted from blood, obtained at week 24, from a patient treated with tofacitinib. The receptors were gathered from a human donor with alopecia areata.

The rearrangement links TRBV6-5 to TRBJ1-6, with 11 bases that match TRBD1. V trimming: 4 bases; J trimming: 14 bases; junction bases outside the gene matches: 13. This CDR3 has 16 residues. Looked up from germline, CDR1 is MNHEY and CDR2 is SVGAGI. CDR3 nucleotides: TGTGCCAGCAGTTCTCAGGACAGGGGGCTCCGCGGGGCCCTCCACTTT. Translating gives CASSSQDRGLRGALHF.

The V and J genes are TRBV30 and TRBJ1-2; TRBD1 matches at 11 bases. Trimming took 5 bases from V and 8 from J; bases not matched to a gene: 7. CDR1 is GTSNPN and CDR2 is SVGIG in the germline V gene (reference sequence). This CDR3 is built from 13 residues. CDR3 loop: CAWADRGLGGYTF. The CDR3 nucleotides read TGTGCCTGGGCGGACAGGGGGCTCGGCGGCTACACCTTC. The entire variable domain, with the rest obtained from reference TRBV30 and TRBJ1-2, is as follows: SQTIHQWPATLVQPVGSPLSLECTVEGTSNPNLYWYRQAAGRGLQLLFYSVGIGQISSEVPQNLSASRPQDRQFILSSKKLLLSDSGFYLCAWADRGLGGYTFGSGTRLTVV.

The chain couples TRBV6-6 to TRBJ2-7; TRBD1 matches 7 bases. The CDR3 is made up of 12 amino acids. V shed 5 bases and J 4 bases; nucleotides not matched to a gene: 2. Germline V lookup: CDR1 MNHNY, CDR2 SVGAGI (reference sequence). In DNA form, the CDR3 reads TGTGCCAGCAGTAAGACAGGGTACGAGCAGTACTTC. Its translation: CASSKTGYEQYF.

This clone was observed once. V and J are TRBV7-9 and TRBJ2-2; D remains ambiguous. This CDR3 spans 12 amino acids. Trimming shortened V by 10 bases and J by 6 bases, and 12 bases separated the two germline ends. Germline loops: CDR1 SEHNR, CDR2 FQNEAQ (reference sequence). The CDR3 nucleotides read TGTGCCACTCCGAGGTGGGCCGGGGAGCTGTTTTTT. Translating gives CATPRWAGELFF.

The chain uses TRBV19 and TRBJ2-1, with D perhaps TRBD1 or TRBD2 (5 bases each). V lost 6 bases to trimming and J lost 7 bases, with 16 bases between them. The CDR3 contains 14 residues. The V gene's germline CDR1 is LNHDA and CDR2 SQIVND (reference sequence). The CDR3 DNA reads TGTGCCAGTAGGAAGACTCGGGGACGGAATGAGCAGTTCTTC. Protein product: CASRKTRGRNEQFF.

V gene TRBV7-8 combines with J gene TRBJ2-1; TRBD1 or TRBD2 may be the D gene (5 bases each). Trimming left V 5 bases short and J 0 bases short, with 14 bases between. Looked up from germline, CDR1 is SGHVS and CDR2 is FQNEAQ. This CDR3 is built from 16 residues. CDR3 in amino acids: CASSDLGGSSYNEQFF. In DNA, the CDR3 is TGTGCCAGCAGCGACCTTGGGGGAAGCTCCTACAATGAGCAGTTCTTC.

About this clone: This specimen includes other DNA sequences encoding the same CDR3. The chain uses TRBV18 and TRBJ1-5; D is perhaps TRBD1 (5 bases). The germline V gene has CDR1 KGHSH and CDR2 LQKENI. V was clipped by 6 bases and J by 4 bases, with 13 bases between them. The CDR3 covers 14 residues. This CDR3 is CASSPGTGNQPQHF. The CDR3 DNA sequence: TGTGCCAGCTCCCCTGGGACCGGGAATCAGCCCCAGCATTTT.

V is TRBV4-1 and J is TRBJ1-2; D is uncertain. Trimming cost V 0 bases and J 4 bases, with 9 bases left between them. The CDR3 extends over 14 amino acids. CDR1 and CDR2 (germline): MGHRA, YSYEKL. The CDR3 reads CASSQDYTAYGYTF. For the CDR3, the DNA is TGCGCCAGCAGCCAAGATTACACGGCCTATGGCTACACCTTC.

This clone was counted a few times. V usage is TRBV29-1 and J usage is TRBJ2-4; 7 bases map to TRBD1. The length of the CDR3 is 16 residues. Germline V gives CDR1 SQVTM, CDR2 ANQGSEA. The J segment lost 0 bases and the V segment lost 7 bases, leaving 12 bases of the junction unmatched. CDR3 nucleotides: TGCAGCGCCTCTCCCGGACAGGCCTTAGCCAAAAACATTCAGTACTTC. Its translation: CSASPGQALAKNIQYF.

V and J are TRBV29-1 and TRBJ1-2; D gene uncertain. Looked up from germline, CDR1 is SQVTM and CDR2 is ANQGSEA. Between the trimmed V and J ends, which lost 4 bases and 8 bases, there was a span of 17 bases. The CDR3 totals 13 residues. In DNA, the CDR3 is TGCAGCGTTGTTGGGGAACTGATGTTAGGCTACACCTTC. Translated, it gives CSVVGELMLGYTF.

The chain couples TRBV7-6 to TRBJ2-7, with D tentatively TRBD2 (6 bases). The CDR3 runs 14 residues. Germline V gene sequence: CDR1 SGHVS, CDR2 FNYEAQ. The V end lost 8 bases, the J end lost 4 bases, and 18 bases lay between the germline ends. DNA for the CDR3: TGTGCCAGCGGAATGGGCCCACGGGGGTACGAGCAGTACTTC. Translating gives CASGMGPRGYEQYF.